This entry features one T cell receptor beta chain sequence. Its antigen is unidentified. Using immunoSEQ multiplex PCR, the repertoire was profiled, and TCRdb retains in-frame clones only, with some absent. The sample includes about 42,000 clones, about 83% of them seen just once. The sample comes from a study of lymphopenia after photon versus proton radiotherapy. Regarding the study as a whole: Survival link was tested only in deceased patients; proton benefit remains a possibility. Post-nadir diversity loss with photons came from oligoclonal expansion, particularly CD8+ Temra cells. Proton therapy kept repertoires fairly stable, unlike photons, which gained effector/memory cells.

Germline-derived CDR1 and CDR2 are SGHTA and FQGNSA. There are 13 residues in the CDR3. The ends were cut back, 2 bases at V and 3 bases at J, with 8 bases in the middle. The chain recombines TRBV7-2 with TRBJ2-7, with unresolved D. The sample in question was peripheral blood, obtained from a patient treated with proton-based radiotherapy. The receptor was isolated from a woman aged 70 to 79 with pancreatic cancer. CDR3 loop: CASSLNPDYEQYF. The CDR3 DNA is TGTGCCAGCAGCTTAAACCCCGACTACGAGCAGTACTTC.